This entry lists 16 T cell receptor beta chains sequenced from one sample in a study of cytomegalovirus exposure and HLA in healthy donors. Sequenced by immunoSEQ multiplex PCR; TCRdb stores in-frame clones only, minus some. The table lists about 400,000 clones, roughly 88% of them singletons, with under 0.9% in the top ten. Material: PBMCs. All receptors derive from a woman between 18 and 30 years old in good health and CMV-seronegative.

This chain uses TRBV9 with TRBJ2-3; TRBD2 matches at 8 bases. The V and J ends lost 3 bases and 0 bases, in that order; junction bases with no gene match: 15. The CDR3 covers 19 residues. Germline-derived CDR1 and CDR2 are SGDLS and YYNGEE. This CDR3 reads CASSASSGRNPSSTDTQYF. The CDR3 DNA sequence: TGTGCCAGCAGCGCCTCTAGCGGGCGAAACCCTTCTAGCACAGATACGCAGTATTTT. Using reference TRBV9 and TRBJ2-3 for the parts outside the CDR3, the full variable domain is DSGVTQTPKHLITATGQRVTLRCSPRSGDLSVYWYQQSLDQGLQFLIQYYNGEERAKGNILERFSAQQFPDLHSELNLSSLELGDSALYFCASSASSGRNPSSTDTQYFGPGTRLTVL.

The CDR3 DNA reads TGTGCCAGTAGTCCCCAGGGGGGTTCCTACAATGAGCAGTTCTTC. This sequence encodes CASSPQGGSYNEQFF. The V and J genes are TRBV19 and TRBJ2-1; TRBD1 might be the D (7 bases). Germline lookup yields CDR1 LNHDA and CDR2 SQIVND (reference sequence). Trimming removed 5 bases from V and 1 base from J, with 12 bases in between. The CDR3 contains 15 residues.

J is TRBJ1-2 and V is TRBV15; no firm D call. The germline V and J ends were trimmed by 0 bases and 4 bases, with 12 bases remaining between them. This CDR3 is built from 15 residues. Germline V gene data show CDR1 as LNHNV and CDR2 as YYDKDF (reference sequence). The CDR3 here is CATSRDPESAYGYTF. CDR3 nucleotide sequence: TGTGCCACCAGCAGAGACCCCGAGTCTGCCTATGGCTACACCTTC.

The chain combines TRBV25-1 with TRBJ2-1, with 8 bases lining up with TRBD1. The CDR3 covers 14 residues. Germline lookup yields CDR1 MGHDK and CDR2 SYGVNS. V lost 6 bases, J lost 5 bases, and 6 bases stayed unmatched. CDR3 sequence reads: CASRTWGQDNEQFF. The CDR3 nucleotides read TGTGCCAGCAGAACGTGGGGACAGGACAATGAGCAGTTCTTC.

The CDR3 is CASSSSTPLAGLANEQYF. The CDR3 DNA sequence: TGTGCCAGCAGTTCCTCTACTCCACTGGCGGGGTTAGCAAACGAGCAGTACTTC. The J gene is TRBJ2-7, the V gene TRBV27, with D tentatively TRBD2 (6 bases). The V gene's germline CDR1 is MNHEY and CDR2 SMNVEV (reference sequence). The CDR3 has 18 amino acids. The V end lost 4 bases, the J end lost 5 bases, and 27 bases lay between the germline ends.

The V gene is TRBV6-1, the J gene TRBJ1-4; perhaps TRBD1 as D (5 bases). The CDR3 extends over 13 amino acids. Deletions cut 7 bases from V and 2 bases from J, with 8 bases between. In germline, CDR1 is MNHNS, CDR2 SASEGT. In nucleotides, the CDR3 is TGTGCCAGCACGCCAGGGACTAATGAAAAACTGTTTTTT. It specifies CASTPGTNEKLFF.

The chain carries TRBV6-5 and TRBJ1-3; 9 nucleotides agree with TRBD1. The CDR3 has 15 amino acids. Germline CDR1 reads MNHEY; CDR2 reads SVGAGI. V was clipped by 6 bases and J by 0 bases; unmatched bases: 3. The CDR3 bases are TGTGCCAGCAGGGACAGGGGTAGCTCTGGAAACACCATATATTTT. Residues: CASRDRGSSGNTIYF.

This chain uses TRBV27 with TRBJ2-1, with D unclear. There are 13 residues in the CDR3. V dropped 3 bases and J dropped 6 bases, with 9 bases sitting between them. The germline V gene has CDR1 MNHEY and CDR2 SMNVEV (reference sequence). CDR3: CASSLNSFNEQFF. CDR3 nucleotide sequence: TGTGCCAGCAGTTTGAATAGCTTCAATGAGCAGTTCTTC.

The chain has TRBV28 and TRBJ2-4; TRBD1 agrees at 8 bases. V trimming: 5 bases; J trimming: 1 base; junction bases outside the gene matches: 16. This CDR3 is built from 19 residues. The germline CDR1 and CDR2 sequences are MDHEN and SYDVKM. The CDR3 protein is CASSPYRGNSLTAKNIQYF. CDR3 DNA: TGTGCCAGCAGTCCTTACAGGGGGAATAGCCTTACGGCCAAAAACATTCAGTACTTC.

This rearrangement joins TRBV28 to TRBJ1-4, with D perhaps matching TRBD1 (6 bases). Per the germline V gene, CDR1 is MDHEN and CDR2 is SYDVKM. Deletions cut 8 bases from V and 1 base from J, with 14 bases between. The CDR3 consists of 15 residues. The CDR3 loop reads CASSNPGETNEKLFF. CDR3 nucleotide sequence: TGTGCCAGCTCAAACCCAGGGGAAACTAATGAAAAACTGTTTTTT.

This clone appeared once. This sequence joins TRBV15 and TRBJ2-3, with TRBD2 identical over 9 bases. V lost 0 bases to trimming and J lost 1 base; unmatched junction nucleotides: 8. Germline CDR1 is LNHNV and CDR2 is YYDKDF (reference sequence). The CDR3 is made up of 18 amino acids. The CDR3 loop is CATSREAAGGYGTDTQYF. DNA of the CDR3: TGTGCCACCAGCAGAGAGGCAGCGGGAGGCTACGGCACAGATACGCAGTATTTT.

The chain joins TRBV13 to TRBJ1-3; D not certain. The germline V gene encodes CDR1 PRHDT and CDR2 FYEKMQ (reference sequence). V was shortened by 3 bases and J by 0 bases, with 6 bases between the two germline ends. The CDR3 contains 14 residues. Here the CDR3 reads CASSFVSSGNTIYF. Written as DNA, the CDR3 is TGTGCCAGCAGCTTTGTTAGCTCTGGAAACACCATATATTTT.

As for this clone: Other nucleotide sequences in the sample specify the same CDR3. The gene calls are TRBV4-1 and TRBJ2-2; D is undetermined. V was trimmed by 1 base and J by 5 bases, leaving 5 bases between them. Germline CDR1 is MGHRA and CDR2 is YSYEKL. This CDR3 has 13 amino acids. In nucleotides, the CDR3 is TGCGCCAGCAGCCAAGTATTGACCGGGGAGCTGTTTTTT. Residues: CASSQVLTGELFF.

The rearrangement joins TRBV28 to TRBJ2-1; 10 bases map to TRBD2. The CDR3 is made up of 13 amino acids. Germline V gene data show CDR1 as MDHEN and CDR2 as SYDVKM. Trimming cost V 6 bases and J 7 bases; bases outside gene matches: 3. CDR3 nucleotides: TGTGCCAGCAGAGCGGGAGGGCCTAATGAGCAGTTCTTC. It yields the protein CASRAGGPNEQFF.

The chain uses TRBV28 and TRBJ1-1, with TRBD1 matching over 9 bases. From germline, CDR1 is MDHEN and CDR2 SYDVKM. This CDR3 comprises 12 residues. With V trimmed by 4 bases and J by 11 bases, 5 bases remained unmatched. CDR3 DNA: TGTGCCAGCAGTTCCAAGACAGGGGGGGCTTTCTTT. It encodes CASSSKTGGAFF.

The count of this clone is one. The V gene is TRBV6-1, the J gene TRBJ1-1, with a weak D call TRBD1 (6 bases). The CDR3 has 14 amino acids. Germline lookup yields CDR1 MNHNS and CDR2 SASEGT. The V gene lost 3 bases and the J gene lost 4 bases, with 12 bases spanning the gap. The CDR3 DNA reads as TGTGCCAGCAGTGATCCAGGGGCGAGCACTGAAGCTTTCTTT. This sequence encodes CASSDPGASTEAFF.